This TCR beta chain was retrieved from a study of blood T cells in healthy people across ages. About the research overall: With template switching, about one barcoded beta molecule was captured per two T cells. Findings and limits, study-wide: CMV status of donors was unknown, possibly confounding expanded clonotype changes. With age, beta diversity per million T cells declined roughly linearly, significantly by about 40.

This CDR3 comprises 16 residues. Germline V gene lookup returns CDR1 SEHNR and CDR2 FQNEAQ (reference sequence). Deletions cut 4 bases from V and 2 bases from J, with 17 bases between. A second roughly 6 to 12 cycle PCR used barcoded and J-beta primers. Every sample gave at least 2.5 million paired-end reads containing CDR3. A single record per CDR3 protein comes from TCRdb applying MiXCR to the 5' RACE reads. The sample lists 1.2 million to 1.5 million distinct CDR3 sequences; approximately 59% were seen once. Points on this clonotype: Antigen specificity is unknown.

Sequences were obtained from blood. The V and J genes are TRBV7-9 and TRBJ1-1; D is perhaps TRBD1 (6 bases). This TCR was sampled from a man younger than 35 in good health. The CDR3, as DNA: TGTGCCAGCAGCTCCCTTCAGGGGATTAAAAACACTGAAGCTTTCTTT. This gives the protein CASSSLQGIKNTEAFF.